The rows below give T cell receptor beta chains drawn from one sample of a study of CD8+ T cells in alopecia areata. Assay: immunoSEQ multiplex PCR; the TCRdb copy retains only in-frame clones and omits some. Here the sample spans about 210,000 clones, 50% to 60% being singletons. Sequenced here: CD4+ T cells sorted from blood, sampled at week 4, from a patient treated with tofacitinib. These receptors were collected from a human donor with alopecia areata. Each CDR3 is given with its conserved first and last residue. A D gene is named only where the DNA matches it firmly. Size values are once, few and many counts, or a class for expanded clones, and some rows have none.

TGTGCCAGCACCCCGAGCGTGGATGTCACTGAAGCTTTCTTT,CASTPSVDVTEAFF,NA,TRBJ1-1,TRBV6-1,NA
TGCAGCGTTGAAGATAAAGGGCGGCTTGGTGGCTACACCTTC,CSVEDKGRLGGYTF,NA,TRBJ1-2,TRBV29-1,NA
TGCAGCGTCACGACAGGGGGAGATGAAAAACTGTTTTTT,CSVTTGGDEKLFF,TRBD1,TRBJ1-4,TRBV29-1,NA
TGTGCCAGCAGCCCTAGACAGCCCAATACGGCCAAAAACATTCAGTACTTC,CASSPRQPNTAKNIQYF,NA,TRBJ2-4,TRBV11-2,NA
TGTGCCAGCTGGGCCAAAAACATTCAGTACTTC,CASWAKNIQYF,NA,TRBJ2-4,TRBV9,few
TGTGCCATCTTTAATGAGCAGTTCTTC,CAIFNEQFF,NA,TRBJ2-1,TRBV6-5,NA
TGTGCCAGCGGCCTAGACAGGAGTAATTCACCCCTCCACTTT,CASGLDRSNSPLHF,NA,TRBJ1-6,TRBV27,few
TGCAGCGGTCGACAGGGGGCGATTCTACTTGGCACAGATACGCAGTATTTT,CSGRQGAILLGTDTQYF,TRBD1,TRBJ2-3,TRBV29-1,NA
TGTGCCAGCAGTGAAACCGGGACAGGGCTAGGAAATGAGCAGTTCTTC,CASSETGTGLGNEQFF,TRBD1,TRBJ2-1,TRBV2,NA
TGTGCCACCACGGACAGTAGCAATCAGCCCCAGCATTTT,CATTDSSNQPQHF,NA,TRBJ1-5,TRBV6-6,many
TGTGCCAGCAGCTTAGCCTCTAGGGTTATCACAGATACGCAGTATTTT,CASSLASRVITDTQYF,NA,TRBJ2-3,TRBV7-8,NA
TGTGCCAGCAGCTTAGCCGAAACAGGGGCCCTTAATTCACCCCTCCACTTT,CASSLAETGALNSPLHF,TRBD1,TRBJ1-6,TRBV7-8,few
TGTGCCAGCAGTGAACGAACCGGGACAGGGTTTCAAGATACGCAGTATTTT,CASSERTGTGFQDTQYF,TRBD1,TRBJ2-3,TRBV6-4,NA
TGTGCCAGCAGTTTAACCTGGGTAGCGGGGGAAACGCAGTATTTT,CASSLTWVAGETQYF,TRBD2,TRBJ2-3,TRBV27,NA
TGTGCCAGCAGCTTCGTATCAGCGGGGGGCGATAATGAGCAGTTCTTC,CASSFVSAGGDNEQFF,TRBD2,TRBJ2-1,TRBV7-2,NA